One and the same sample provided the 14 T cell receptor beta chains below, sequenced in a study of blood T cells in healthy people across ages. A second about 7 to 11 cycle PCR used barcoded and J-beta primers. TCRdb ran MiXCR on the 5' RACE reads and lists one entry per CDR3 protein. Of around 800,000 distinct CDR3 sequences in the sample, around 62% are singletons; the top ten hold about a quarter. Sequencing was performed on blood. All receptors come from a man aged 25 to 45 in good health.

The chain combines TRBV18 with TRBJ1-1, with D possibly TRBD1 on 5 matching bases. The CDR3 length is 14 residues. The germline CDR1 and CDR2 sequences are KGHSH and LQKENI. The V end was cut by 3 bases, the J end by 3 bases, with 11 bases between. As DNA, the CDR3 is TGTGCCAGCTCACCTCAGGGAATCGACACTGAAGCTTTCTTT. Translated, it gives CASSPQGIDTEAFF.

The chain's CDR3 is CAISESSGGEQYF. The CDR3 DNA is TGTGCCATCAGTGAGTCCTCGGGAGGCGAGCAGTACTTC. This rearrangement joins TRBV10-3 to TRBJ2-4, with 7 bases fitting TRBD2. The J call may be mistaken, given a closer DNA end match to TRBJ2-7. The CDR3 has 13 amino acids. Germline V lookup: CDR1 ENHRY, CDR2 SYGVKD.

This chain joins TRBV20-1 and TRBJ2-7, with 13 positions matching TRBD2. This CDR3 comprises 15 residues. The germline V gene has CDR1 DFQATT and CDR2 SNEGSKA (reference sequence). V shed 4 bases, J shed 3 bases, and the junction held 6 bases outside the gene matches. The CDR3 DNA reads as TGCAGTGCTACCCGACTAGCGGGGGGTCTCTACGAGCAGTACTTC. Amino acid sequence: CSATRLAGGLYEQYF.

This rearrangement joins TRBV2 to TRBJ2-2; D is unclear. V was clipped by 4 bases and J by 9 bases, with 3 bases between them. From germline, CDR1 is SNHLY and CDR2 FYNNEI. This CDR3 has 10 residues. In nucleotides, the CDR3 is TGTGCCAGCAGTGTCAGGGAGCTGTTTTTT. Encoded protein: CASSVRELFF.

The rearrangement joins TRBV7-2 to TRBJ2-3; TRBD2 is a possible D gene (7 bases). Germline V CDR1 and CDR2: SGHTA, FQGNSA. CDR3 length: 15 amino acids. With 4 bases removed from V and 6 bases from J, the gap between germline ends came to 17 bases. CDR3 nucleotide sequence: TGTGCCAGCAGCTCCGAGGGGGGGCCTTGGGATACGCAGTATTTT. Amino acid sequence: CASSSEGGPWDTQYF.

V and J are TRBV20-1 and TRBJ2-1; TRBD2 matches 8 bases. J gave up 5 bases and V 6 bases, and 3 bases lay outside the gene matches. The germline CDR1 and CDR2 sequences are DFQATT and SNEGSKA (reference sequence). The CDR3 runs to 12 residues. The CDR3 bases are TGCAGTGCCCAGCGGGAGAACAATGAGCAGTTCTTC. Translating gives CSAQRENNEQFF.

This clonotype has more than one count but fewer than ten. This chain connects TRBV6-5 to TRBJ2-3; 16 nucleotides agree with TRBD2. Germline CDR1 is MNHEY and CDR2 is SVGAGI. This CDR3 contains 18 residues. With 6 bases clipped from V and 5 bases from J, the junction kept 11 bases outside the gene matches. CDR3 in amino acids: CASSLTGTSGGAEDTQYF. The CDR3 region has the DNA TGTGCCAGCAGCTTAACCGGGACTAGCGGGGGGGCAGAAGATACGCAGTATTTT.

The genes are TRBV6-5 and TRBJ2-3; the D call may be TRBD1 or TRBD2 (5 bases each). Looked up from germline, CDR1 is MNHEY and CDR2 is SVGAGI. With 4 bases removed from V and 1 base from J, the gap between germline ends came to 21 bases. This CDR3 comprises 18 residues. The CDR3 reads CASSLVTSRDARTDTQYF. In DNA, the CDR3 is TGTGCCAGCAGTTTGGTCACATCCCGGGACGCACGCACAGATACGCAGTATTTT.

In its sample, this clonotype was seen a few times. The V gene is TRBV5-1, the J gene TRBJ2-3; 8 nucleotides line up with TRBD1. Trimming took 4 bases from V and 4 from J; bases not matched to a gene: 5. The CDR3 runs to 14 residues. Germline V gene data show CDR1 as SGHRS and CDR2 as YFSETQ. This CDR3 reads CASSVTGAPDTQYF. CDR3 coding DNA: TGCGCCAGCAGCGTGACAGGGGCTCCAGATACGCAGTATTTT.

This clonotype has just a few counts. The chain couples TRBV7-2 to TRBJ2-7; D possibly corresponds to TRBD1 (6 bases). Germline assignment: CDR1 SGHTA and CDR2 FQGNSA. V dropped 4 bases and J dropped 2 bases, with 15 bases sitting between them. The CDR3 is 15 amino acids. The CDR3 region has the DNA TGTGCCAGCAGCTGGGGACACCTCTCAACCTACGAGCAGTACTTC. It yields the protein CASSWGHLSTYEQYF.

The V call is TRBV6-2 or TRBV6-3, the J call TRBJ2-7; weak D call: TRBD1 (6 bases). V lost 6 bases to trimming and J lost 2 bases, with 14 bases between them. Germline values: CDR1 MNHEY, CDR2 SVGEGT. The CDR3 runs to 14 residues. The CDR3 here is CASRQQGHPYEQYF. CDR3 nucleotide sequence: TGTGCCAGCAGACAACAGGGACACCCCTACGAGCAGTACTTC.

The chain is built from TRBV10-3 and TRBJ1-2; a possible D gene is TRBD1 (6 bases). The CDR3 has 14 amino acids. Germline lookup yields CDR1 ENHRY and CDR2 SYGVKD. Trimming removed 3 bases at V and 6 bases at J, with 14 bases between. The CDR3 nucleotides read TGTGCCATCAGTGACCTGACAGGTCTCGATGGCTACACCTTC. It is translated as CAISDLTGLDGYTF.

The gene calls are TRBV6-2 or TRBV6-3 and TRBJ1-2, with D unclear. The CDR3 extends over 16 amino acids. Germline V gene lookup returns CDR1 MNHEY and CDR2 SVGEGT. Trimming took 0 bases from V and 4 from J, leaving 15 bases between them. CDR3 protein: CASSYSHRATAYGYTF. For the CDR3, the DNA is TGTGCCAGCAGTTACTCGCATCGCGCGACGGCCTATGGCTACACCTTC.

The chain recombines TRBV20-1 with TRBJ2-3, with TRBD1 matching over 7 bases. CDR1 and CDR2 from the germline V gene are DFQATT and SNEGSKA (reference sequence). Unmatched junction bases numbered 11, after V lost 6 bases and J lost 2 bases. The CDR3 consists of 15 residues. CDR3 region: CSAEAGQDNTDTQYF. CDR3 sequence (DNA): TGCAGTGCCGAGGCCGGACAGGACAACACAGATACGCAGTATTTT.